The 26 T cell receptor beta chains below were found in one sample sequenced in a study of CD8 T cells in Susac syndrome. Random-hexamer reverse transcription was applied to about 0.45 to 1 ug RNA. Using its own MiXCR run on the immunoSEQ multiplex PCR reads, TCRdb lists one record per CDR3 protein. The sample records about 150,000 distinct CDR3 sequences, about 94% being singletons. Sequencing was carried out using CD8+ T cells from PBMCs. Receptors were obtained from a human donor with multiple sclerosis.

V and J are TRBV7-8 and TRBJ2-7; D may be TRBD1 (5 bases). Trimming removed 1 base at V and 6 bases at J, with 16 bases between. CDR1 SGHVS and CDR2 FQNEAQ come from the germline V gene. There are 15 residues in the CDR3. The CDR3, as DNA: TGTGCCAGCAGCTTAGGGGGTCAGGGCTCAACCGAGCAGTACTTC. Translation: CASSLGGQGSTEQYF.

The chain couples TRBV28 to TRBJ2-2; TRBD2 is a possible D gene (6 bases). The CDR3 contains 14 residues. CDR1 is MDHEN and CDR2 is SYDVKM in the germline V gene. The V end was cut by 7 bases, the J end by 1 base, with 10 bases between. The CDR3 region has the DNA TGTGCCAGCAAGGTCGGGGGGAACACCGGGGAGCTGTTTTTT. Encoded protein: CASKVGGNTGELFF.

This clonotype was detected once. The V gene is TRBV3-1, the J gene TRBJ2-3, with TRBD1 identical over 7 bases. Germline values: CDR1 LGHDT, CDR2 YNNKEL (reference sequence). The CDR3 is 15 amino acids. V gave up 0 bases and J gave up 2 bases; unmatched junction bases: 2. The CDR3 spells CASSQEDRPTDTQYF. The CDR3, as DNA: TGTGCCAGCAGCCAAGAGGACAGGCCCACAGATACGCAGTATTTT.

V gene TRBV6-2 or TRBV6-3 combines with J gene TRBJ2-5; no reliable D call. Between the trimmed V and J ends, which lost 5 bases and 5 bases, there was a span of 6 bases. The CDR3 loop spans 11 amino acids. The germline V gene encodes CDR1 MNHEY and CDR2 SVGEGT. CDR3 loop: CASSTLETQYF. In DNA, the CDR3 is TGTGCCAGCAGTACCCTCGAGACCCAGTACTTC.

This clonotype occurred once. The chain joins TRBV29-1 to TRBJ1-2; D possibly corresponds to TRBD1 (5 bases). Germline lookup yields CDR1 SQVTM and CDR2 ANQGSEA. Trimming took 7 bases from V and 0 from J, leaving 15 bases between them. The CDR3 length is 14 residues. This CDR3 is CSASQATTNYGYTF. DNA for the CDR3: TGCAGCGCATCACAGGCAACGACTAACTATGGCTACACCTTC.

V and J are TRBV5-6 and TRBJ1-1; 10 bases align to TRBD1. Germline trimming cut 4 bases from V and 4 bases from J; bases unmatched to any gene: 10. CDR1 and CDR2 from the germline V gene are SGHDT and YYEEEE. This CDR3 has 16 amino acids. The CDR3 coding sequence is TGTGCCAGCAGCGTTGTAGAGACAGGGGGCGGCACTGAAGCTTTCTTT. This sequence encodes CASSVVETGGGTEAFF.

The chain is built from TRBV7-9 and TRBJ1-2, with a tentative D call TRBD1 (5 bases). Germline-derived CDR1 and CDR2 are SEHNR and FQNEAQ (reference sequence). V lost 1 base and J lost 1, with 10 bases in between. The length of the CDR3 is 15 residues. This CDR3 reads CASSLGGPGNYGYTF. CDR3 coding DNA: TGTGCCAGCAGCTTAGGGGGACCGGGTAACTATGGCTACACCTTC.

This chain uses TRBV18 with TRBJ1-1, with 7 positions matching TRBD1. The CDR3 spans 13 residues. J lost 2 bases, V lost 8 bases, and 5 bases had no gene match. The germline V gene encodes CDR1 KGHSH and CDR2 LQKENI. The CDR3 loop reads CASHTGVNTEAFF. Here the CDR3 DNA reads TGTGCCAGCCACACAGGGGTTAACACTGAAGCTTTCTTT.

The rearrangement links TRBV7-6 to TRBJ2-7, with a weak D call TRBD2 (5 bases). There are 16 residues in the CDR3. V was clipped by 2 bases and J by 6 bases, with 20 bases between them. Germline CDR1 and CDR2: SGHVS and FNYEAQ. CDR3 nucleotide sequence: TGTGCCAGCAGCTTAAACCGGAGGTATGCCCCCTCCGAGCAGTACTTC. Protein product: CASSLNRRYAPSEQYF.

Note on this clonotype: One end of the junction fails to match germline, which may point to a read error. The chain links TRBV30 to TRBJ2-1; 7 positions agree with TRBD2. Per the germline V gene, CDR1 is GTSNPN and CDR2 is SVGIG (reference sequence). This CDR3 is built from 11 residues. CDR3 in DNA: TGTGCCCGGAGGGGAGGGAGTGAGCAGTTCTTC. Its protein product is CARRGGSEQFF.

The chain carries TRBV20-1 and TRBJ2-2; D is possibly TRBD2 (6 bases). The CDR3 runs to 14 residues. In germline, CDR1 is DFQATT, CDR2 SNEGSKA (reference sequence). Trimming removed 3 bases from V and 6 bases from J, with 14 bases in between. The CDR3 spells CSARDGSHPGELFF. DNA for the CDR3: TGCAGTGCTAGGGACGGGAGCCACCCCGGGGAGCTGTTTTTT.

The V and J genes are TRBV20-1 and TRBJ2-7, with 10 bases matching TRBD1. This CDR3 spans 16 amino acids. CDR1 and CDR2 (germline): DFQATT, SNEGSKA (reference sequence). The ends lost 1 base at V and 1 base at J; junction bases unmatched: 7. The CDR3 region has the DNA TGCAGTGCTAGAGTGTCCGGGACAGGGGCTTCCTACGAGCAGTACTTC. Its protein product is CSARVSGTGASYEQYF.

This rearrangement joins TRBV7-9 to TRBJ2-5; D gene uncertain. Trimming took off 4 bases at V and 7 bases at J, with 10 bases between the two ends. Germline V gene sequence: CDR1 SEHNR, CDR2 FQNEAQ (reference sequence). The length of the CDR3 is 12 residues. As DNA, the CDR3 is TGTGCCAGCAGCTCCATGGATGGGACCCAGTACTTC. It is translated as CASSSMDGTQYF.

The genes are TRBV9 and TRBJ2-7; D may be TRBD2 (6 bases). Looked up from germline, CDR1 is SGDLS and CDR2 is YYNGEE. The CDR3 contains 13 residues. The ends were cut back, 0 bases at V and 5 bases at J, with 9 bases in the middle. The CDR3 DNA reads as TGTGCCAGCAGCGTAGCGGGGGTCCACGAGCAGTACTTC. Translating gives CASSVAGVHEQYF.

CDR3 loop: CSAYDRGLPADTQYF. The CDR3 DNA follows: TGCAGTGCTTACGACAGGGGGCTTCCCGCAGATACGCAGTATTTT. The V and J genes are TRBV20-1 and TRBJ2-3; 10 bases are a match to TRBD1. The junction had 9 bases not matched to a gene; V was cut back by 5 bases and J by 4 bases. Germline V gene sequence: CDR1 DFQATT, CDR2 SNEGSKA (reference sequence). CDR3 size: 15 residues.

The chain uses TRBV7-7 and TRBJ2-2, with a tentative D call TRBD1 (5 bases). This CDR3 has 16 amino acids. Germline V gene sequence: CDR1 SSHAT, CDR2 FNYEAQ (reference sequence). V was pared by 6 bases and J by 8 bases, with 22 bases between. The CDR3 here is CASSTGHGVSRGELFF. Written as DNA, the CDR3 is TGTGCCAGCAGTACAGGACATGGTGTCAGCCGAGGGGAGCTGTTTTTT.

This clonotype was detected only once. J is TRBJ2-1 and V is TRBV27, with 11 bases aligning to TRBD2. Germline lookup yields CDR1 MNHEY and CDR2 SMNVEV (reference sequence). V was clipped by 6 bases and J by 6 bases; unmatched bases: 7. The CDR3 spans 15 residues. CDR3 loop: CASRLLAGAINEQFF. In nucleotides, the CDR3 is TGTGCCAGCAGACTACTAGCGGGGGCGATCAATGAGCAGTTCTTC.

The J gene is TRBJ2-1, the V gene TRBV3-1; perhaps TRBD1 as D (6 bases). Germline V gene sequence: CDR1 LGHDT, CDR2 YNNKEL (reference sequence). Deletions cut 3 bases from V and 2 bases from J, with 26 bases between. This CDR3 comprises 20 residues. This CDR3 is CASSQLTLTTGIDPYNEQFF. The DNA of the CDR3 is TGTGCCAGCAGCCAGCTTACCCTTACGACAGGCATCGATCCCTACAATGAGCAGTTCTTC.

The gene calls are TRBV20-1 and TRBJ2-7, with D possibly TRBD1 on 5 matching bases. This CDR3 has 12 amino acids. The V end was cut by 1 base, the J end by 3 bases, with 7 bases between. Per the germline V gene, CDR1 is DFQATT and CDR2 is SNEGSKA (reference sequence). CDR3 nucleotides: TGCAGTGCTAGAGGGCAGGGCTACGAGCAGTACTTC. Protein: CSARGQGYEQYF.

This clonotype has a single count. CDR3 residues: CASFLSKVGEQYF. CDR3 sequence (DNA): TGTGCCAGCTTTTTATCGAAAGTGGGCGAGCAGTACTTC. The chain couples TRBV27 to TRBJ2-7; D unclear. CDR1 MNHEY and CDR2 SMNVEV come from the germline V gene (reference sequence). CDR3 length: 13 residues. V lost 8 bases and J 6 bases, leaving 17 bases between the germline ends.

This chain uses TRBV6-6 with TRBJ2-7; D possibly matches TRBD1 or TRBD2 (5 bases each). V lost 7 bases, J lost 7 bases, and 17 bases lay in between. The CDR3 length is 13 residues. Germline assignment: CDR1 MNHNY and CDR2 SVGAGI (reference sequence). The CDR3 is CASIGDQPREQYF. DNA for the CDR3: TGTGCCAGCATTGGGGACCAGCCCAGGGAGCAGTACTTC.

The V and J genes are TRBV12-3 or TRBV12-4 and TRBJ2-7, with D unclear. This CDR3 is 12 amino acids long. The V end lost 6 bases, the J end lost 7 bases, and 13 bases lay between the germline ends. The CDR3 reads CASSDAYLEQYF. CDR3 in DNA: TGTGCCAGCAGCGACGCCTACTTGGAGCAGTACTTC.

The chain employs TRBV3-1 and TRBJ2-7, with D perhaps given as TRBD1 or TRBD2 (6 bases each). V was pared by 4 bases and J by 7 bases, with 14 bases between. The CDR3 has 13 amino acids. Germline V gene lookup returns CDR1 LGHDT and CDR2 YNNKEL (reference sequence). DNA of the CDR3: TGTGCCAGCAGCCCCGCAGGGGCGGGAGAGCAGTACTTC. As protein: CASSPAGAGEQYF.

This chain uses TRBV15 with TRBJ2-1; weak D call: TRBD1 (5 bases). The V end lost 3 bases, the J end lost 8 bases, and 14 bases lay between the germline ends. Germline lookup yields CDR1 LNHNV and CDR2 YYDKDF (reference sequence). The CDR3 runs 14 residues. The CDR3: CATSSGQGWDEQFF. CDR3 coding DNA: TGTGCCACCAGCAGTGGGCAGGGTTGGGATGAGCAGTTCTTC.

This clonotype was found once. The V and J genes are TRBV19 and TRBJ1-6; 7 positions agree with TRBD1. Germline V gene data show CDR1 as LNHDA and CDR2 as SQIVND (reference sequence). V gave up 5 bases and J gave up 2 bases; unmatched junction bases: 3. This CDR3 comprises 15 residues. CDR3 sequence (DNA): TGTGCCAGTAGTTCAGGGGGGCCCTATAATTCACCCCTCCACTTT. Amino acids: CASSSGGPYNSPLHF.

The chain's CDR3 is CASSLGIGGYEQYF. The CDR3 region has the DNA TGTGCCAGCAGTTTAGGTATAGGAGGCTACGAGCAGTACTTC. The V and J genes are TRBV27 and TRBJ2-7, with TRBD2 as a possible D gene (5 bases). The germline V gene has CDR1 MNHEY and CDR2 SMNVEV (reference sequence). CDR3 size: 14 residues. Trimming shortened V by 2 bases and J by 3 bases, and 11 bases separated the two germline ends.